Below, 15 T cell receptor beta chains from the same sample are listed, as sequenced in a study of Ad26.COV2.S vaccination and SARS-CoV-2 variants. As to treatment: some 20 received Ad26.COV2.S at low or high dose, single or two shots; about 5 received placebo; per-sample allocation not given. Collection of the samples took place on day 63 after the first injection of vaccine or placebo. The data were produced by immunoSEQ multiplex PCR, yet TCRdb's version contains in-frame clones alone and is incomplete. In the table there are 400,000 or so clones, 75% to 90% of which are singletons. This specimen was peripheral blood, taken in a trial of Ad26.COV2.S vaccine versus placebo. The receptors derive from a person between 18 and 59 years old who received the Ad26.COV2.S COVID-19 vaccine or a placebo.

The CDR3 sequence: CASSDSSGQGYSPLHF. Written as DNA, the CDR3 is TGTGCCAGCAGTGACTCCTCGGGACAGGGATATTCACCCCTCCACTTT. The rearrangement links TRBV6-4 to TRBJ1-6, with 9 bases that match TRBD1. Germline CDR1 is MRHNA and CDR2 is SNTAGT. The CDR3 spans 16 residues. Unmatched junction bases numbered 5, after V lost 0 bases and J lost 8 bases.

This rearrangement joins TRBV27 to TRBJ1-2; 7 bases line up with TRBD1. CDR3 length: 15 amino acids. CDR1 MNHEY and CDR2 SMNVEV come from the germline V gene (reference sequence). Losses at the gene ends were 5 bases for V and 0 bases for J; bases not matched to a gene: 6. The CDR3 loop reads CASSAGTAPNYGYTF. The DNA of the CDR3 is TGTGCCAGCAGTGCCGGGACAGCCCCTAACTATGGCTACACCTTC.

This rearrangement joins TRBV5-8 to TRBJ2-7; 11 bases map to TRBD1. The length of the CDR3 is 17 residues. CDR1 SGHTS and CDR2 YDEGEE come from the germline V gene. The junction had 14 bases not matched to a gene; V was cut back by 4 bases and J by 5 bases. CDR3 sequence (DNA): TGTGCCAGCAGCGGGGCCGGGACAGGGGGAGCCTGGGACGAGCAGTACTTC. Translated, it gives CASSGAGTGGAWDEQYF.

This chain joins TRBV2 and TRBJ2-1; 8 bases align to TRBD2. The V segment lost 8 bases and the J segment 5 bases; nucleotides outside the gene matches: 8. Per germline, CDR1 SNHLY and CDR2 FYNNEI. CDR3 length: 14 residues. CDR3 nucleotides: TGTGCCAGCCTACCCGGGGGGGTCAACAATGAGCAGTTCTTC. Its protein product is CASLPGGVNNEQFF.

The V and J genes are TRBV30 and TRBJ1-2; tentatively, D is TRBD1 (6 bases). Germline CDR1 reads GTSNPN; CDR2 reads SVGIG (reference sequence). The CDR3 consists of 12 residues. Between the trimmed V and J ends, which lost 2 bases and 5 bases, there was a span of 9 bases. Written as DNA, the CDR3 is TGTGCCTGGAGTCTACAGGGTTATGGCTACACCTTC. It specifies CAWSLQGYGYTF.

This chain connects TRBV18 to TRBJ2-3, with D unresolved. V lost 6 bases, J lost 0 bases, and 4 bases lay in between. The CDR3 extends over 12 amino acids. The germline V gene encodes CDR1 KGHSH and CDR2 LQKENI. DNA for the CDR3: TGTGCCAGCTCCACTAGCACAGATACGCAGTATTTT. Translated: CASSTSTDTQYF.

The chain recombines TRBV7-8 with TRBJ2-1; TRBD2 matches 13 bases. Trimming at V came to 5 bases and at J to 3 bases, leaving 7 bases not matched to a gene. The CDR3 length is 17 residues. CDR1 SGHVS and CDR2 FQNEAQ come from the germline V gene. CDR3 DNA sequence: TGTGCCAGCAGCCCGCGACTAGCGGGGGGTAGCTACAATGAGCAGTTCTTC. It specifies CASSPRLAGGSYNEQFF.

V and J are TRBV15 and TRBJ2-7; 9 positions match TRBD1. Germline values: CDR1 LNHNV, CDR2 YYDKDF (reference sequence). CDR3 length: 15 amino acids. V was clipped by 1 base and J by 6 bases; unmatched bases: 7. The CDR3 loop reads CATSRVRTGVSEQYF. The CDR3 bases are TGTGCCACCAGCAGAGTGCGGACAGGGGTGAGCGAGCAGTACTTC.

This clone was seen a single time. The chain combines TRBV3-1 (or the pseudogene TRBV3-2) with TRBJ1-1; 7 bases map to TRBD1. CDR1 and CDR2 from the germline V gene are LGHDT and YNNKEL (reference sequence). After removal of 4 bases from V and 11 bases from J, the junction contained 7 bases not matched to a gene. The CDR3 is 12 residues long. The CDR3 reads CASSLYDRDAFF. The CDR3 coding sequence is TGTGCCAGCAGCCTATACGACAGGGACGCTTTCTTT.

The gene calls are TRBV6-5 and TRBJ1-2; maybe TRBD1 (5 bases). Germline V gene data show CDR1 as MNHEY and CDR2 as SVGAGI. Trimming took 0 bases from V and 5 from J, leaving 10 bases between them. The CDR3 runs to 14 residues. Here the CDR3 reads CASSYSRGAYGYTF. CDR3 nucleotide sequence: TGTGCCAGCAGTTACTCGAGAGGGGCGTATGGCTACACCTTC.

Here the CDR3 reads CASSFRENTEAFF. In DNA, the CDR3 is TGTGCCAGCAGCTTCAGGGAGAACACTGAAGCTTTCTTT. The J gene is TRBJ1-1, the V gene TRBV11-2; a possible D gene is TRBD1 (5 bases). V was cut by 3 bases and J by 1 base, with 6 bases left in between. The CDR3 is 13 residues long. Germline CDR1 SGHAT, CDR2 FQNNGV.

The chain recombines TRBV2 with TRBJ2-3; 14 nucleotides align to TRBD2. Germline V gene lookup returns CDR1 SNHLY and CDR2 FYNNEI. After removal of 11 bases from V and 6 bases from J, the junction contained 13 bases not matched to a gene. The CDR3 loop spans 16 amino acids. CDR3 amino acids: CAGLTSGGVEVDTQYF. DNA of the CDR3: TGTGCCGGGTTGACTAGCGGGGGGGTTGAGGTCGATACGCAGTATTTT.

This chain uses TRBV12-3 or TRBV12-4 with TRBJ1-1; 8 bases line up with TRBD1. The junction had 4 bases not matched to a gene; V was cut back by 5 bases and J by 8 bases. The length of the CDR3 is 12 residues. CDR3: CASSTGTGEAFF. The CDR3 DNA follows: TGTGCCAGCAGTACCGGGACAGGCGAAGCTTTCTTT.

The chain recombines TRBV2 with TRBJ2-4; 9 bases map to TRBD2. This CDR3 is 17 amino acids long. Germline V gene data show CDR1 as SNHLY and CDR2 as FYNNEI. Trimming removed 5 bases from V and 0 bases from J; junction bases left unmatched: 8. The CDR3 protein is CASSFDSGGLAKNIQYF. The CDR3 nucleotides are TGTGCCAGCAGTTTCGATAGCGGGGGTCTAGCCAAAAACATTCAGTACTTC.

This clone occurred once. The V and J genes are TRBV19 and TRBJ1-5; TRBD1 matches at 7 bases. V lost 1 base to trimming and J lost 7 bases; unmatched junction nucleotides: 16. Looked up from germline, CDR1 is LNHDA and CDR2 is SQIVND (reference sequence). This CDR3 contains 18 residues. CDR3 in amino acids: CASSIVGRGIREGQPQHF. CDR3 coding DNA: TGTGCCAGTAGTATAGTTGGCAGGGGGATCCGCGAGGGACAGCCCCAGCATTTT.